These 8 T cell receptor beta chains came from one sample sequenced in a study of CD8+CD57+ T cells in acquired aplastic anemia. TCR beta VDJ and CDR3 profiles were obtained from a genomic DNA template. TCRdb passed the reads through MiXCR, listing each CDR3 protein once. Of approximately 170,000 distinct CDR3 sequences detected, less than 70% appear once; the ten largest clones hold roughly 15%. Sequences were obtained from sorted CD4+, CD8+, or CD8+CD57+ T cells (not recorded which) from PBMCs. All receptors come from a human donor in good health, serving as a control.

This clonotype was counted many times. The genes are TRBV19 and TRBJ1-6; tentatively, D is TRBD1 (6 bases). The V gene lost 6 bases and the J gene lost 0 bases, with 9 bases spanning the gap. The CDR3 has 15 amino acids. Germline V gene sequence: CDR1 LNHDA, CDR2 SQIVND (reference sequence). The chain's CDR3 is CASRRGSSYNSPLHF. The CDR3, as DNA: TGTGCCAGTAGAAGGGGGAGCTCCTATAATTCACCCCTCCACTTT.

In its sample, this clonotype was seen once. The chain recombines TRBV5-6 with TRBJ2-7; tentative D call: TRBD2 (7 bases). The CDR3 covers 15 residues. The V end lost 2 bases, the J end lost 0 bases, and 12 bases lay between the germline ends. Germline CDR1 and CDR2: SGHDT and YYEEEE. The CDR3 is CASSFTGGLSYEQYF. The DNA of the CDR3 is TGTGCCAGCAGCTTTACGGGGGGCCTCTCCTACGAGCAGTACTTC.

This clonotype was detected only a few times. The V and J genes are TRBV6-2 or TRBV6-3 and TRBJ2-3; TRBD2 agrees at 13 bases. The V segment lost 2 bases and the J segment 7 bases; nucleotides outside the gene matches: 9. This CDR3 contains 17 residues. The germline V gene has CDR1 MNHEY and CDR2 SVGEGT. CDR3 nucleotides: TGTGCCAGCAGTTACCCCCTTCGACTAGCGGGGGGTTATACGCAGTATTTT. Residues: CASSYPLRLAGGYTQYF.

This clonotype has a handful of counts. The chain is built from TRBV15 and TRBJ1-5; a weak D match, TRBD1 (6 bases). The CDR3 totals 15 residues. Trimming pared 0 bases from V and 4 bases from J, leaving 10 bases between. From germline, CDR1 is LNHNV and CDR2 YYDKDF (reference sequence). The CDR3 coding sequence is TGTGCCACCAGCAGAGACAGGGGCGAAAATCAGCCCCAGCATTTT. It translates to CATSRDRGENQPQHF.

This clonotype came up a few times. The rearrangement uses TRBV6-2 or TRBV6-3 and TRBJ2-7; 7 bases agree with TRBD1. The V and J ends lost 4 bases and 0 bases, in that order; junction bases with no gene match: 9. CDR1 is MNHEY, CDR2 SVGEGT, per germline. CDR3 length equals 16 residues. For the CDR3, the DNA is TGTGCCAGCAGTTCTCCCGGGACAGCAAACTCCTACGAGCAGTACTTC. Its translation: CASSSPGTANSYEQYF.

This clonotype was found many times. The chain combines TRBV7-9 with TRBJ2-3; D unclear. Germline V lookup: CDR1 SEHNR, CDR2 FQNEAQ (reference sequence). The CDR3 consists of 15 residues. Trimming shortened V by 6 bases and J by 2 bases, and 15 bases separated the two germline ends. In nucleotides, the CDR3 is TGTGCCAGCAGTTGGCAGGAAACCCCCACAGATACGCAGTATTTT. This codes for CASSWQETPTDTQYF.

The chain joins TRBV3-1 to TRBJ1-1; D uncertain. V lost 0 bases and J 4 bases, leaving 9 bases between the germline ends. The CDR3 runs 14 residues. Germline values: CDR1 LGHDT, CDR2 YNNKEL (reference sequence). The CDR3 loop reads CASSQDVEATEAFF. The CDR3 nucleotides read TGTGCCAGCAGCCAAGATGTCGAAGCCACTGAAGCTTTCTTT.

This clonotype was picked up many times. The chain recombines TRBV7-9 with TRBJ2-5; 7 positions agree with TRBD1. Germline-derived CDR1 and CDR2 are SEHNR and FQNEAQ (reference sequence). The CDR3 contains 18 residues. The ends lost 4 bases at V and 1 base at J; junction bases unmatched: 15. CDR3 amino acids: CASSSRPMTGTVQETQYF. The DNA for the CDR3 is TGTGCCAGCAGCTCCCGCCCGATGACCGGGACAGTCCAAGAGACCCAGTACTTC.